The rows below give T cell receptor beta chains drawn from one sample of a study of cytomegalovirus exposure and HLA in healthy donors. Sequencing used immunoSEQ multiplex PCR; TCRdb keeps in-frame clones, though not all of them. The table shows over 100,000 clones, with around 86% occurring only once. The sample taken for sequencing was PBMCs. The receptor source for this set is a man aged 25-40 years in good health and CMV-seronegative. CDR3s include the opening cysteine and the closing phenylalanine or tryptophan. D genes are given only for firm matches. Size tells how often a clone was seen (once, few, many) or the class of an expanded clone, and some rows leave it out.

V	size	D	J	CDR3	DNA
TRBV5-1	.	TRBD1	TRBJ2-7	CASRYGQGEDEQYF	TGCGCCAGCAGATACGGACAGGGGGAAGACGAGCAGTACTTC
TRBV7-2	.	TRBD1	TRBJ1-4	CASSYTGVQEKLFF	TGTGCCAGCAGCTATACAGGGGTTCAGGAAAAACTGTTTTTT
TRBV6-4	.	.	TRBJ2-6	CASSQQGSGANVLTF	TGTGCCAGCAGTCAACAGGGCTCTGGGGCCAACGTCCTGACTTTC
TRBV19	few	TRBD1	TRBJ1-1	CASSITGGTEAFF	TGTGCCAGTAGTATCACAGGGGGCACTGAAGCTTTCTTT
TRBV7-6	.	TRBD2	TRBJ2-1	CASSLMGTSGGSEQFF	TGTGCCAGCAGCTTAATGGGGACTAGCGGGGGTAGTGAGCAGTTCTTC
TRBV5-4	once	.	TRBJ1-3	CASSSQGPGGNTIYF	TGTGCCAGCAGCTCACAGGGACCAGGGGGAAACACCATATATTTT
TRBV6-1	.	.	TRBJ2-1	CASSEAPRTYNEQFF	TGTGCCAGCAGTGAAGCGCCGCGTACCTACAATGAGCAGTTCTTC
TRBV7-2	.	TRBD1	TRBJ1-4	CASSFRGFEKLFF	TGTGCCAGCAGCTTCAGGGGGTTCGAAAAACTGTTTTTT
TRBV29-1	.	.	TRBJ2-5	CSVRQRLAAQETQYF	TGCAGCGTACGCCAGAGGCTTGCGGCACAAGAGACCCAGTACTTC
TRBV4-2	few	TRBD1	TRBJ2-6	CASSQETGSGANGLTF	TGTGCCAGCAGCCAAGAGACAGGGTCTGGGGCCAACGGCCTGACTTTC
TRBV9	.	.	TRBJ2-5	CASSVGAETGETQYF	TGTGCCAGCAGCGTAGGGGCTGAAACGGGGGAGACCCAGTACTTC
TRBV5-1	.	TRBD1	TRBJ2-7	CASRVGDRGYEQYF	TGCGCCAGTAGGGTTGGGGACAGGGGCTACGAGCAGTACTTC
TRBV5-1	.	TRBD2	TRBJ2-7	CASSGGASGGSEEQYF	TGCGCCAGCAGCGGGGGGGCTAGCGGGGGGTCCGAGGAGCAGTACTTC
TRBV5-6	.	TRBD1	TRBJ2-3	CASSFRRTGGEDTQYF	TGTGCCAGCAGCTTCAGAAGGACAGGCGGTGAGGATACGCAGTATTTT
TRBV25-1	once	.	TRBJ1-1	CASSRDSEAFF	TGTGCCAGCAGCCGGGACTCTGAAGCTTTCTTT
TRBV11-2	.	TRBD1	TRBJ2-4	CASSRDPNRGNIQYF	TGTGCCAGCAGCCGGGATCCCAACAGGGGTAACATTCAGTACTTC
TRBV10-3	.	.	TRBJ1-6	CAISAGTSPLHF	TGTGCCATCAGTGCGGGAACTTCACCCCTCCACTTT
TRBV11-3	.	.	TRBJ2-7	CASSPVSYEQYF	TGTGCCAGCAGCCCCGTGTCCTACGAGCAGTACTTC
TRBV11-2	once	TRBD1	TRBJ2-3	CASSRRGGATDTQYF	TGTGCCAGCAGCCGGAGAGGGGGCGCGACAGATACGCAGTATTTT
TRBV7-2	.	.	TRBJ1-6	CASSLDRAYNSPLHF	TGTGCCAGCAGCTTAGACAGGGCCTATAATTCACCCCTCCACTTT
TRBV4-2	.	.	TRBJ2-7	CASSRDPGASSYEQYF	TGTGCCAGCAGCCGCGATCCAGGGGCTAGCTCCTACGAGCAGTACTTC
TRBV6-1	.	TRBD2	TRBJ2-3	CASSRDRGGADTQYF	TGTGCCAGCAGTCGCGACCGGGGGGGCGCAGATACGCAGTATTTT
TRBV28	.	TRBD1	TRBJ1-2	CASSLSSQGAYGYTF	TGTGCCAGCAGTTTATCCTCACAGGGGGCCTATGGCTACACCTTC
TRBV9	once	.	TRBJ1-6	CASSVGLRNSPLHF	TGTGCCAGCAGCGTCGGACTGCGTAATTCACCCCTCCACTTT
TRBV11-2	few	.	TRBJ1-2	CASSLGPPGGYGYTF	TGTGCCAGCAGCTTAGGCCCCCCGGGGGGCTATGGCTACACCTTC
TRBV6-5	.	.	TRBJ2-1	CASGFSSDEQFF	TGTGCCAGCGGATTCTCTAGCGACGAGCAGTTCTTC
TRBV10-3	.	.	TRBJ1-1	CAIATRQRNTEAFF	TGTGCCATCGCTACGAGACAGCGGAACACTGAAGCTTTCTTT
TRBV5-1	.	.	TRBJ1-1	CASSSSAREGTEAFF	TGCGCCAGCAGCTCATCTGCCAGGGAGGGCACTGAAGCTTTCTTT
TRBV6-1	.	TRBD1	TRBJ1-6	CASSERPGQGLSPLHF	TGTGCCAGCAGTGAGCGGCCGGGACAGGGTTTATCACCCCTCCACTTT
TRBV10-2	.	TRBD1	TRBJ2-6	CASTPGTASSGANVLTF	TGCGCCAGCACCCCGGGGACAGCCAGCTCTGGGGCCAACGTCCTGACTTTC
TRBV7-2	once	.	TRBJ2-2	CASSFSRNTGELFF	TGTGCCAGCAGCTTTAGCAGGAACACCGGGGAGCTGTTTTTT
TRBV19	few	.	TRBJ1-2	CASSIVSAGNYGYTF	TGTGCCAGTAGTATAGTGTCGGCAGGGAACTATGGCTACACCTTC
TRBV5-1	.	TRBD1	TRBJ1-1	CASSRRTGVDTEAFF	TGCGCCAGCAGCCGAAGGACAGGGGTGGACACTGAAGCTTTCTTT
TRBV7-9	.	.	TRBJ2-5	CASSFPFLQETQYF	TGTGCCAGCAGCTTCCCGTTCCTCCAAGAGACCCAGTACTTC
TRBV29-1	.	.	TRBJ2-1	CSVELSNEQFF	TGCAGCGTTGAATTGAGCAATGAGCAGTTCTTC
TRBV11-2	.	TRBD1	TRBJ1-4	CASSLRTGEYGEKLFF	TGTGCCAGCAGCTTAAGGACAGGGGAATACGGAGAAAAACTGTTTTTT
TRBV6-5	.	.	TRBJ1-4	CASRGGGRGEKLFF	TGTGCCAGCAGAGGGGGAGGGCGGGGTGAAAAACTGTTTTTT
TRBV5-1	.	TRBD2	TRBJ2-1	CASSLGLAGPSYNEQFF	TGCGCCAGCAGCTTGGGGCTAGCGGGTCCTTCCTACAATGAGCAGTTCTTC
TRBV29-1	.	.	TRBJ2-2	CSVGQRAGGELFF	TGCAGCGTGGGCCAAAGGGCGGGCGGGGAGCTGTTTTTT
TRBV4-2	.	.	TRBJ1-5	CASSQDFDGQYNQPQHF	TGTGCCAGCAGCCAAGATTTTGACGGACAGTACAATCAGCCCCAGCATTTT
TRBV5-4	few	.	TRBJ1-2	CASSFPGGNYGYTF	TGTGCCAGCAGCTTTCCTGGGGGGAACTATGGCTACACCTTC